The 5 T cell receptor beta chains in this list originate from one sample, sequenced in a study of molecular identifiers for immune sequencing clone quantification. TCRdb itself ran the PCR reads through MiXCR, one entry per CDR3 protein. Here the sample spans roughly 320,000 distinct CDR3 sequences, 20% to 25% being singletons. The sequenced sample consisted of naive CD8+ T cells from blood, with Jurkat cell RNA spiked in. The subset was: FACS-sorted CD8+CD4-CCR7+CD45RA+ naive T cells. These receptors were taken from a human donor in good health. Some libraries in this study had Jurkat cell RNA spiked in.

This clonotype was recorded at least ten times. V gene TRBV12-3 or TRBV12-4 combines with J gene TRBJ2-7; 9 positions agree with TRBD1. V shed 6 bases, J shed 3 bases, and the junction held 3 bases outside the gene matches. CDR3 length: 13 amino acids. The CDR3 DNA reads TGTGCCAGCAGGGGGACAGGGAACTACGAGCAGTACTTC. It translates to CASRGTGNYEQYF.

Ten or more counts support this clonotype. Here the CDR3 DNA reads TGTGCCAGCAGTGCTCCGGGACGAAACACAGATACGCAGTATTTT. It translates to CASSAPGRNTDTQYF. This chain links TRBV28 with TRBJ2-3; D tentatively reads TRBD1 or TRBD2 (5 bases each). The CDR3 is 15 amino acids. Germline CDR1 and CDR2: MDHEN and SYDVKM. V was trimmed by 5 bases and J by 2 bases, leaving 14 bases between them.

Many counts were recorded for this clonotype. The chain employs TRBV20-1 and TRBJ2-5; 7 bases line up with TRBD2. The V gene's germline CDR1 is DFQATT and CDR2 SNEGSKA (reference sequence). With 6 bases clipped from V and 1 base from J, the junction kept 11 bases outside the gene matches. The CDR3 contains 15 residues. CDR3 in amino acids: CSAHGELAVQETQYF. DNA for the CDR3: TGCAGTGCCCACGGAGAGCTAGCGGTCCAAGAGACCCAGTACTTC.

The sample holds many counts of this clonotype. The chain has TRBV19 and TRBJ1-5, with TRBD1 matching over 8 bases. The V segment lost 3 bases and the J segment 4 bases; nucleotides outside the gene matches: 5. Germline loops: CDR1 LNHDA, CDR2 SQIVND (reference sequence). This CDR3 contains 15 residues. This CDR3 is CASSISQGANQPQHF. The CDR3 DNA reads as TGTGCCAGTAGTATCAGTCAGGGGGCAAATCAGCCCCAGCATTTT.

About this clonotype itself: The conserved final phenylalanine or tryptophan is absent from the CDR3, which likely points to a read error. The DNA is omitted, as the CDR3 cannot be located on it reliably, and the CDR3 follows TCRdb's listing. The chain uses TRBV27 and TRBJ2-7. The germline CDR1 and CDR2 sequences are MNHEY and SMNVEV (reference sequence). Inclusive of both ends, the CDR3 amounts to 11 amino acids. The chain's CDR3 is CASSHGYEQHS.